This is a list of T cell receptor beta chains from one sample in a study of PD-1 blockade in classical Hodgkin lymphoma. This table comes from immunoSEQ multiplex PCR, and its TCRdb copy is limited to in-frame clones, with some not included. Of more than 8,000 clones in the sample, around 84% were seen once. The sequenced sample was CD8+ T cells from blood, obtained before the fourth cycle of nivolumab. These receptors were obtained from a human donor with classical Hodgkin lymphoma. Both conserved end residues are part of each CDR3. D genes are given only for firm matches. Clone size is not always given. Where it is, it says once, few, many or a class for expanded clones.

abundance: -
d_gene: TRBD1
j_gene: TRBJ1-1
v_gene: TRBV29-1
CDR3nt: TGCATGGCCAACCGGGACAGGTGGAACACTGAAGCTTTCTTT
CDR3aa: CMANRDRWNTEAFF

abundance: -
d_gene: -
j_gene: TRBJ2-5
v_gene: TRBV7-9
CDR3nt: TGTGCCAGCAGCCCCCTGACCCGTCTAGAGACCCAGTACTTC
CDR3aa: CASSPLTRLETQYF

abundance: -
d_gene: TRBD1
j_gene: TRBJ1-6
v_gene: TRBV7-9
CDR3nt: TGTGCCAGCAGCTTTGAGGACAGGGGGCTTATTAATTCACCCCTCCACTTT
CDR3aa: CASSFEDRGLINSPLHF

abundance: -
d_gene: -
j_gene: TRBJ2-7
v_gene: TRBV9
CDR3nt: TGTGCCAGCAGCGTAGCTCTGGGGTCTTACGAGCAGTACTTC
CDR3aa: CASSVALGSYEQYF

abundance: -
d_gene: -
j_gene: TRBJ2-7
v_gene: TRBV11-2
CDR3nt: TGTGCCAGCAGCTTAGCTTACAGGGTTTCCCACGAGCAGTACTTC
CDR3aa: CASSLAYRVSHEQYF

abundance: once
d_gene: -
j_gene: TRBJ1-5
v_gene: TRBV27
CDR3nt: TGTGCCAGCAGTTTGGGTAGCAATCAGCCCCAGCATTTT
CDR3aa: CASSLGSNQPQHF

abundance: -
d_gene: -
j_gene: TRBJ2-7
v_gene: TRBV4-1
CDR3nt: TGCGCCAGCAGCGTCGGGACCTTGAGCTCCTACGAGCAGTACTTC
CDR3aa: CASSVGTLSSYEQYF

abundance: -
d_gene: -
j_gene: TRBJ2-2
v_gene: TRBV7-9
CDR3nt: TGTGCCAGCAGCTTTATTGGAGGGGAGGCCGGGGAGCTGTTTTTT
CDR3aa: CASSFIGGEAGELFF

abundance: -
d_gene: -
j_gene: TRBJ1-2
v_gene: TRBV28
CDR3nt: TGTGCCAGCAGTCAAAGGGGGGTCTATGGCTACACCTTC
CDR3aa: CASSQRGVYGYTF

abundance: -
d_gene: -
j_gene: TRBJ2-7
v_gene: TRBV9
CDR3nt: TGTGCCAGCAGCACGAAGGGGGGGTCCTACGAGCAGTACTTC
CDR3aa: CASSTKGGSYEQYF

abundance: -
d_gene: -
j_gene: TRBJ2-7
v_gene: TRBV10-3
CDR3nt: TGTGCCATCAGTGAGTCGGGGTTGGAGGGGTTCGAGCAGTACTTC
CDR3aa: CAISESGLEGFEQYF

abundance: -
d_gene: TRBD1
j_gene: TRBJ2-1
v_gene: TRBV5-1
CDR3nt: TGCGCCAGCAGCTCGGGACAGGGCCCTTACAATGAGCAGTTCTTC
CDR3aa: CASSSGQGPYNEQFF

abundance: -
d_gene: TRBD2
j_gene: TRBJ2-1
v_gene: TRBV6-1
CDR3nt: TGTGCCAGCAGTGAAGAGGCGGGGGGTCCCAATGAGCAGTTCTTC
CDR3aa: CASSEEAGGPNEQFF

abundance: -
d_gene: -
j_gene: TRBJ2-1
v_gene: TRBV7-3
CDR3nt: TGTGCCAGCAGCTTAACTGGTGGGCTGGCGGGGGAGCAGTTCTTC
CDR3aa: CASSLTGGLAGEQFF

abundance: -
d_gene: -
j_gene: TRBJ2-7
v_gene: TRBV2
CDR3nt: TGTGCCAGCAGGACAGGATACGAGCAGTACTTC
CDR3aa: CASRTGYEQYF

abundance: -
d_gene: TRBD2
j_gene: TRBJ2-1
v_gene: TRBV7-9
CDR3nt: TGTGCCAGCAGGCCCCCCCTGGGCGGGGGACCCAACAATGAGCAGTTCTTC
CDR3aa: CASRPPLGGGPNNEQFF